This T cell receptor beta chain was sequenced in a study of beta chain features in type 1 diabetes. Study results and limitations: When cDNA is sequenced, cells with high TCR expression could be over-represented. Short templates might get an advantage during PCR, and this would be equal in patients and controls. People with Type 1 diabetes carried modestly yet significantly shorter TCRB CDR3s in all four CD4+ subsets.

As concerns this clone: What it recognizes is unknown.

Expressed TCRB transcripts got sequenced, as all isolated RNA was reverse transcribed. Some clones are missing from TCRdb's copy, which holds only in-frame ones; the method was immunoSEQ multiplex PCR. The profile shows roughly 450,000 clones, over 11% of them singletons. V shed 7 bases and J shed 7 bases, with 13 bases lying between them. The CDR3 is made up of 12 amino acids. Germline CDR1 and CDR2: SNHLY and FYNNEI. The rearrangement joins TRBV2 to TRBJ1-2; the D gene is possibly TRBD1 (5 bases). Sequencing was carried out using naive CD4+ T cells from blood. This receptor was obtained from a man aged 25-45 years in good health. This CDR3 reads CASTEGIGGYTF. As DNA, the CDR3 is TGTGCCAGCACGGAGGGGATCGGTGGCTACACCTTC.